One sample yielded the 3 T cell receptor beta chains listed below, sequenced in a study of blood T cell repertoires in COVID-19. The assay was immunoSEQ multiplex PCR, and TCRdb's table has in-frame clones only and misses some. The sample records fewer than 150,000 clones, about 88% being singletons. Sequenced sample: peripheral blood. These receptors originate from a human donor in a cohort sampled during active COVID-19.

The chain combines TRBV7-2 with TRBJ2-7, with D perhaps TRBD2 (6 bases). The CDR3 has 13 amino acids. Germline assignment: CDR1 SGHTA and CDR2 FQGNSA. The ends were cut back, 5 bases at V and 6 bases at J, with 14 bases in the middle. The CDR3 bases are TGTGCCAGCAGCACTCCAGCGCGGGGCGAGCAGTACTTC. It yields the protein CASSTPARGEQYF. The entire variable domain, with the rest obtained from reference TRBV7-2 and TRBJ2-7, is as follows: GAGVSQSPSNKVTEKGKDVELRCDPISGHTALYWYRQSLGQGLEFLIYFQGNSAPDKSGLPSDRFSAERTGGSVSTLTIQRTQQEDSAVYLCASSTPARGEQYFGPGTRLTVT.

This clone was observed once. The V and J genes are TRBV15 and TRBJ1-4; D is perhaps TRBD1 (6 bases). The V end lost 5 bases, the J end lost 8 bases, and 15 bases lay between the germline ends. This CDR3 is 14 amino acids long. Germline lookup yields CDR1 LNHNV and CDR2 YYDKDF (reference sequence). This chain's CDR3 is CATSQAGGQEKLFF. For the CDR3, the DNA is TGTGCCACCAGCCAGGCGGGGGGGCAGGAAAAACTGTTTTTT. Full variable domain (outside the CDR3, taken from reference TRBV15 and TRBJ1-4): DAMVIQNPRYQVTQFGKPVTLSCSQTLNHNVMYWYQQKSSQAPKLLFHYYDKDFNNEADTPDNFQSRRPNTSFCFLDIRSPGLGDTAMYLCATSQAGGQEKLFFGSGTQLSVL.

The genes are TRBV19 and TRBJ2-3; D is possibly TRBD2 (7 bases). The length of the CDR3 is 15 residues. The germline V gene has CDR1 LNHDA and CDR2 SQIVND (reference sequence). Between the trimmed V and J ends, which lost 8 bases and 4 bases, there was a span of 19 bases. In DNA form, the CDR3 reads TGTGCCAGTGATGGGGGGGGCCTTAGGGCAGATACGCAGTATTTT. It yields the protein CASDGGGLRADTQYF.